The T cell receptor (beta chain) described here comes from a study of CD8 T cells in ankylosing spondylitis. The V and J ends lost 5 bases and 5 bases respectively, with 15 bases between them. CDR1 is DFQATT and CDR2 is SNEGSKA in the germline V gene (reference sequence). CDR3 length: 14 amino acids. As to this clonotype: As yet, its antigen is unknown.

Making the TCR beta libraries involved quantitative 5'-RACE with molecular barcodes. TCRdb ran MiXCR on the 5' RACE reads and lists one entry per CDR3 protein. Of about 250,000 distinct CDR3 sequences listed, under 35% were seen once; the top ten hold about 4.2%. Overall study results and limits: One TCR beta motif, made up of roughly 8 highly homologous variants, appeared characteristic of ankylosing spondylitis blood.

This clonotype was obtained from a male donor with ankylosing spondylitis or in good health (not recorded which). The material sequenced was blood, either unsorted or a sorted T cell fraction (not recorded which). J is TRBJ2-2 and V is TRBV20-1, with D tentatively TRBD1 (6 bases). DNA of the CDR3: TGCAGTGCTCGAACCTTACAGGGAACCGGGGAGCTGTTTTTT. It yields the protein CSARTLQGTGELFF.